This TCR beta chain was profiled in a study of shared clonotypes between healthy human individuals. Findings and caveats of the study: The expectation was that sequencing depth would affect clonotype sharing among donors. The sole specimen, blood, was sampled, and tissue repertoires likely differ.

Note on this clone: The antigen is unknown.

CD8 cells classed as naive were CD45RO-negative and positively selected for CCR7, excluding terminally differentiated effector memory CD45RA+ cells. This CDR3 has 12 amino acids. Germline V gene lookup returns CDR1 SEHNR and CDR2 FQNEAQ (reference sequence). The ends lost 4 bases at V and 5 bases at J; junction bases unmatched: 2. Deep level was the assay's run setting. Authors' data handling: ImmunoSEQ output held junction-only sequences without quality scores, so filtering differed. Repertoires were generated with immunoSEQ multiplex PCR, while TCRdb's copy carries only in-frame clones and drops some. Clone size and the V and J calls come from that table; the DNA yielded D and trimming. The table lists around 2,100,000 clones, about 95% of them singletons.

The clonotype originates from a man aged 18 to 35 in good health. The rearrangement links TRBV7-9 to TRBJ2-7; 7 nucleotides match TRBD1. Material: naive CD8+ T cells sorted from blood. CDR3 residues: CASSYTGDEQYF. CDR3 DNA: TGTGCCAGCAGCTACACAGGGGACGAGCAGTACTTC.